This entry lists 15 T cell receptor beta chains sequenced from one sample in a study of T cell clones after liver transplantation. Produced via immunoSEQ multiplex PCR; TCRdb's table is partial and in-frame only. The sample includes about 45,000 clones, 70% to 90% of them seen just once. This sample comprised CD4+ T cells from blood, obtained 24 months after liver transplant. These receptors were collected from a human patient who received a liver transplant. Part of the T cells may come from the graft donor.

This sequence joins TRBV6-1 and TRBJ2-1, with TRBD2 identical over 9 bases. Per germline, CDR1 MNHNS and CDR2 SASEGT. This CDR3 comprises 15 residues. Trimming removed 5 bases from V and 8 bases from J; junction bases left unmatched: 10. The chain's CDR3 is CASSPAAGGPYEQFF. The CDR3, as DNA: TGTGCCAGCAGTCCCGCGGCGGGAGGGCCCTATGAGCAGTTCTTC.

This clone was found a few times. This chain joins TRBV19 and TRBJ2-1, with D hard to call. V lost 7 bases to trimming and J lost 0 bases, with 19 bases between them. The length of the CDR3 is 17 residues. Germline V gene sequence: CDR1 LNHDA, CDR2 SQIVND (reference sequence). Written as DNA, the CDR3 is TGTGCCAGTACCCCCACGGGCGCCGGTAGCTCCTACAATGAGCAGTTCTTC. Encoded protein: CASTPTGAGSSYNEQFF.

The CDR3, as DNA: TGTGCCAGCACTCACGGGATGAACTATGGCTACACCTTC. As protein: CASTHGMNYGYTF. J is TRBJ1-2 and V is TRBV2; D is undetermined. The CDR3 spans 13 residues. Trimming left V 7 bases short and J 2 bases short, with 11 bases between. Looked up from germline, CDR1 is SNHLY and CDR2 is FYNNEI.

V usage is TRBV4-2 and J usage is TRBJ2-7, with 12 bases aligning to TRBD2. Losses at the gene ends were 1 base for V and 2 bases for J; bases not matched to a gene: 3. Germline lookup yields CDR1 LGHNA and CDR2 YNFKEQ. The CDR3 totals 16 residues. CDR3 in DNA: TGTGCCAGCAGCCAAGGACTAGCGGGAGCGGCCTACGAGCAGTACTTC. Amino acids: CASSQGLAGAAYEQYF.

This clone appeared a single time. V usage is TRBV29-1 and J usage is TRBJ2-7; 14 nucleotides match TRBD2. CDR1 SQVTM and CDR2 ANQGSEA come from the germline V gene. The CDR3 sequence is 16 residues long. V gave up 6 bases and J gave up 4 bases; unmatched junction bases: 11. The CDR3 coding sequence is TGCAGCGTGGGGGGACTAGCGGGAGATATTGGGTACGAGCAGTACTTC. Translation: CSVGGLAGDIGYEQYF.

This chain uses TRBV7-2 with TRBJ2-1; 9 bases are shared with TRBD2. Germline V gene lookup returns CDR1 SGHTA and CDR2 FQGNSA. CDR3 length: 17 amino acids. V shed 1 base, J shed 0 bases, and the junction held 4 bases outside the gene matches. The CDR3 loop reads CASSLELSGSSYNEQFF. The CDR3 region has the DNA TGTGCCAGCAGCTTAGAGCTTAGCGGGAGCTCCTACAATGAGCAGTTCTTC. Complete variable domain (other parts from reference TRBV7-2 and TRBJ2-1): GAGVSQSPSNKVTEKGKDVELRCDPISGHTALYWYRQSLGQGLEFLIYFQGNSAPDKSGLPSDRFSAERTGGSVSTLTIQRTQQEDSAVYLCASSLELSGSSYNEQFFGPGTRLTVL.

The chain combines TRBV28 with TRBJ2-2, with D perhaps being TRBD1 or TRBD2 (5 bases each). Trimming stripped 3 bases from V and 3 bases from J, with 11 bases between. The CDR3 contains 15 residues. Germline V gives CDR1 MDHEN, CDR2 SYDVKM. CDR3 DNA: TGTGCCAGCAGTTTCCCGGGGCCCGACACCGGGGAGCTGTTTTTT. Translating it yields CASSFPGPDTGELFF.

Here the CDR3 reads CASSLGQGVPNEKLFF. DNA for the CDR3: TGTGCCAGCAGCTTGGGACAGGGGGTGCCTAATGAAAAACTGTTTTTT. The chain carries TRBV5-4 and TRBJ1-4; 9 bases are a match to TRBD1. The CDR3 is 16 residues long. The J segment lost 3 bases and the V segment lost 0 bases, leaving 3 bases of the junction unmatched. The germline V gene encodes CDR1 SGHNT and CDR2 YYREEE (reference sequence).

J is TRBJ1-2 and V is TRBV15; TRBD1 matches at 7 bases. V gave up 8 bases and J gave up 4 bases; unmatched junction bases: 13. Per the germline V gene, CDR1 is LNHNV and CDR2 is YYDKDF (reference sequence). The CDR3 is 15 amino acids. CDR3 DNA sequence: TGTGCCACCGGACCAAAACAGGGGAACAGCTATGGCTACACCTTC. Its translation is CATGPKQGNSYGYTF.

The chain combines TRBV7-3 with TRBJ2-7; a possible D gene is TRBD2 (6 bases). Per germline, CDR1 SGHTA and CDR2 FQGTGA. The V gene lost 2 bases and the J gene lost 7 bases, with 15 bases spanning the gap. The CDR3 consists of 14 residues. The CDR3 DNA is TGTGCCAGCAGCTTAGACGGACGAGGGAGGGAGCAGTACTTC. This gives the protein CASSLDGRGREQYF.

The chain employs TRBV7-6 and TRBJ1-6; D not resolved. CDR3 size: 13 residues. Trimming pared 0 bases from V and 7 bases from J, leaving 4 bases between. CDR1 is SGHVS, CDR2 FNYEAQ, per germline. CDR3 bases: TGTGCCAGCAGCTTAGCAGGGAATTCACCCCTCCACTTT. Translating it yields CASSLAGNSPLHF.

The CDR3 spells CASSQERSQPQHF. CDR3 DNA sequence: TGCGCCAGCAGCCAAGAGAGGAGTCAGCCCCAGCATTTT. The chain employs TRBV4-3 and TRBJ1-5; no firm D call. The V gene's germline CDR1 is LGHNA and CDR2 YSLEER. The ends were cut back, 0 bases at V and 6 bases at J, with 6 bases in the middle. The CDR3 is made up of 13 amino acids.

The chain recombines TRBV5-1 with TRBJ1-3; D is possibly TRBD1 (5 bases). There are 16 residues in the CDR3. Trimming cost V 1 base and J 4 bases, with 15 bases left between them. Germline CDR1 SGHRS, CDR2 YFSETQ. Written as DNA, the CDR3 is TGCGCCAGCAGCTTGACTTCGACAGCGCCGGGAAACACCATATATTTT. Protein sequence: CASSLTSTAPGNTIYF.

CDR3 loop: CASSPRGQQQKGGEKLFF. CDR3 sequence (DNA): TGTGCCAGCTCACCAAGAGGGCAGCAACAAAAAGGGGGTGAAAAACTGTTTTTT. V gene TRBV18 combines with J gene TRBJ1-4; D is possibly TRBD1 (6 bases). Germline CDR1 and CDR2: KGHSH and LQKENI. V was cut by 2 bases and J by 7 bases, with 23 bases left in between. The CDR3 sequence is 18 residues long.

This chain links TRBV29-1 with TRBJ2-7, with D unresolved. Between the trimmed V and J ends, which lost 5 bases and 5 bases, there was a span of 7 bases. The CDR3 has 10 residues. Germline V gene sequence: CDR1 SQVTM, CDR2 ANQGSEA. CDR3 sequence: CSVFGHEQYF. The DNA of the CDR3 is TGCAGCGTTTTCGGACACGAGCAGTACTTC.